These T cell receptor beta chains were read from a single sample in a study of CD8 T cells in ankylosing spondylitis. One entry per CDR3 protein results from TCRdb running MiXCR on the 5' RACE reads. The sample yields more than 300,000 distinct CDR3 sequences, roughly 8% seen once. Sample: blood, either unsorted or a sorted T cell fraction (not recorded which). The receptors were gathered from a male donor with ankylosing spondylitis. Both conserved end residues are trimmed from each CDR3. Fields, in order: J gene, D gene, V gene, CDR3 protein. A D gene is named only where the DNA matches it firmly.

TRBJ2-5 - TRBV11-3 ASSSSPWAQY
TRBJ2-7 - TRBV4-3 ASSQGAEQY
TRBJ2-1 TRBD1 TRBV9 ASSPQGRYNEQF
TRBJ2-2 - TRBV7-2 ASSSLLYTGELF
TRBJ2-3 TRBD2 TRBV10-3 AISVAGGPTDTQY
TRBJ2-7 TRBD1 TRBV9 ASSNRDSLVGEQY
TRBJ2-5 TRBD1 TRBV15 ATSSAGTGLLFGKTQY
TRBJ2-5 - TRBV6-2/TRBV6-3 ASSQLLGSPETQY
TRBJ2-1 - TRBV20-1 SARNPLGRGSGHEQF
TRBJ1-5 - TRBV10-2 ASSDSRFQPQH
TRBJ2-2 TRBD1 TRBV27 ASLSHRDRNTGELF
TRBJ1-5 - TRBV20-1 SASLGRGNQPQH
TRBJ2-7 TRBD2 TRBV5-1 ASKSGSRYEQY
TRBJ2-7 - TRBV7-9 ASSLVDSSYEQY
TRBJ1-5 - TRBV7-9 ASSASGAEPQH
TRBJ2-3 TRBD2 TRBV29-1 SAGLAGPTDTQY
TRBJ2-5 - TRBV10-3 AISRWGGETQY
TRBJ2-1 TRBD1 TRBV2 ASSRDRDNEQF
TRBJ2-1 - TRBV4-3 ASSQGGANEQF
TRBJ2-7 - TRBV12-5 ASGLDIPYEQY
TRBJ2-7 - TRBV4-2 ASSQDRWGQESYEQY
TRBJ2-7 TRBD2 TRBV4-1 ASSQTSGSYEQY
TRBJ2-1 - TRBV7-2 ASSLPEGSYNEQF
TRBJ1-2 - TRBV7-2 ASSSYRTLRGYT
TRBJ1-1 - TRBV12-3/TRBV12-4 ASSLQVSTEAF
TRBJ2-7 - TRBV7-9 ASSLLTDWGEQY
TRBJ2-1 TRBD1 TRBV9 ASSVGDRGYNEQF
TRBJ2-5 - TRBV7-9 ASSSTETQY
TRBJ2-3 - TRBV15 ATSREMGRDTDTQY
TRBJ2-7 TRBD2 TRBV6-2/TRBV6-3 ASNPGTSGTKQY
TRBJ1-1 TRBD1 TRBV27 ASSLSGTGAPH
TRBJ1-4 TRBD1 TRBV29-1 SVGATRGTGNEKLF
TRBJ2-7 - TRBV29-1 SVETNGLTYEQY
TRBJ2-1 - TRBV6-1 ASRYNEQF